The text below deals with one TCR beta chain. Its matching antigen is unknown. Germline loops: CDR1 DFQATT, CDR2 SNEGSKA (reference sequence). Trimming at V came to 3 bases and at J to 5 bases, leaving 7 bases not matched to a gene. The CDR3 contains 14 residues. The data were obtained in a study of post-analysis software for immune sequencing data. Study-wide context: Multiple sclerosis in the patients followed relapsing-remitting, secondary progressive and progressive-relapsing courses.

Points from the study as a whole: Patients with multiple sclerosis recorded significantly lower normalized Chao1 diversity than controls, the study found. With TRBV5-6, TRBV5-1 and TRBV20-1 included, about five TRBV segments were more frequent in patients than in controls.

Tagging with unique molecular identifiers was a feature of the TCR beta cDNA libraries. One entry per CDR3 protein, called by TCRdb with MiXCR from the PCR reads. The repertoire holds hundreds of thousands of distinct CDR3 sequences, with approximately 53% as singletons. The genes are TRBV20-1 and TRBJ2-7; TRBD1 matches 10 bases. Input material: blood. The TCR originated in a girl aged 5 to 17 with multiple sclerosis. CDR3 sequence (DNA): TGCAGTGCTAGGAGGGGACAGGGGATGAACGAGCAGTACTTC. It specifies CSARRGQGMNEQYF.